This TCR beta chain was sequenced in a study of blood T cell repertoires in COVID-19. Across the study: T cells, B-cell-depleted T cells, or PBMCs provided the cDNA or gDNA that served as material.

Sequenced by immunoSEQ multiplex PCR; TCRdb stores in-frame clones only, minus some. Of more than 150,000 clones listed, about four fifths are singletons. Germline loops: CDR1 GTSNPN, CDR2 SVGIG (reference sequence). The CDR3 loop spans 14 amino acids. V shed 1 base, J shed 9 bases, and the junction held 4 bases outside the gene matches. Sequenced: peripheral blood. The chain employs TRBV30 and TRBJ2-5; 14 nucleotides align to TRBD2. This TCR derives from a man in his late teens or twenties with active or convalescent COVID-19. CDR3 nucleotides: TGTGCCTGGAGTGGGGGACTAGCGGGAGCGGCCCAGTACTTC. Translating it yields CAWSGGLAGAAQYF.